Listed below are T cell receptor beta chains from one sample, sequenced in a study of OX40 agonist ivuxolimab in advanced cancers. Data came from immunoSEQ multiplex PCR; TCRdb stores just in-frame clones and leaves some out. This table has 70,000 to 95,000 clones, about 91% appearing once. The sequences come from CD4+ or CD8+ T cells sorted from blood, collected in a trial of the OX40 agonist ivuxolimab. The receptor source for this set is an adult with an advanced solid tumor such as melanoma, head and neck, liver or kidney cancer. The CDR3 runs from the conserved cysteine through the conserved F or W. The D gene is left open where the match is weak.

j_call v_call d_call cdr3_aa cdr3_nt
TRBJ2-7 TRBV6-5 TRBD2 CASSYWEGREQYF TGTGCCAGCAGTTACTGGGAGGGACGGGAGCAGTACTTC
TRBJ2-1 TRBV6-1 - CAIEGPSYNEQFF TGTGCCATTGAGGGGCCCTCCTACAATGAGCAGTTCTTC
TRBJ1-1 TRBV27 - CASSRLRGGTEAFF TGTGCCAGCAGTCGGCTTCGAGGGGGCACTGAAGCTTTCTTT
TRBJ2-1 TRBV7-3 - CASSLGVPRGFF TGTGCCAGCAGCTTGGGGGTCCCAAGGGGGTTCTTC
TRBJ2-2 TRBV30 TRBD2 CAWSPGLAATGELFF TGTGCCTGGAGTCCGGGACTAGCGGCTACCGGGGAGCTGTTTTTT
TRBJ2-2 TRBV6-5 TRBD2 CASSYSTLAGALLF TGTGCCAGCAGTTACTCTACCCTAGCGGGAGCCTTGCTTTTT
TRBJ1-2 TRBV28 - CASSFLQHSYGYTF TGTGCCAGCAGTTTTTTGCAGCATTCGTATGGCTACACCTTC
TRBJ2-1 TRBV27 TRBD2 CASSLGQGLALLYNEQFF TGTGCCAGCAGTTTAGGACAGGGACTAGCGCTACTCTACAATGAGCAGTTCTTC
TRBJ1-2 TRBV2 - CASSERFGNGYTF TGTGCCAGCAGTGAGAGATTTGGGAATGGCTACACCTTC
TRBJ2-3 TRBV18 - CASSPQGPGGTDTQYF TGTGCCAGCTCACCACAGGGGCCAGGGGGGACAGATACGCAGTATTTT
TRBJ2-7 TRBV18 - CASSPPGTGVEQYF TGTGCCAGCTCACCACCCGGGACGGGAGTGGAGCAGTACTTC
TRBJ2-7 TRBV6-5 - CASSQLTGAVEQYF TGTGCCAGCAGTCAACTCACGGGGGCGGTCGAGCAGTACTTC
TRBJ2-7 TRBV7-8 - CASSVLTGTAEQYF TGTGCCAGCAGCGTCTTGACAGGGACTGCCGAGCAGTACTTC
TRBJ2-4 TRBV30 - CAWSPRQSGGKNIQYF TGTGCCTGGAGCCCCCGACAGAGTGGCGGCAAAAACATTCAGTACTTC